This TCR beta chain emerged from a study of T cell responses to AZD1222 COVID-19 vaccine. Details on this clone: No antigen is known for it.

Germline-derived CDR1 and CDR2 are LGHNA and YNFKEQ. With 2 bases clipped from V and 0 bases from J, the junction kept 4 bases outside the gene matches. The CDR3 covers 16 residues. The study's findings and limits: White British donors predominated, females outnumbered males, and clonal diversity was possibly underestimated.

The method was immunoSEQ multiplex PCR; TCRdb's version includes in-frame clones alone and lacks a portion of them. The sample has more than 140,000 clones; around 90% are singletons. The genes are TRBV4-2 and TRBJ1-2; the match to TRBD1 covers 9 bases. The receptor comes from an adult in good health. The sequencing used peripheral blood, collected on day 0 of AZD1222 vaccination. DNA for the CDR3: TGTGCCAGCAGCCAACTAGGGACAGGGTCTAACTATGGCTACACCTTC. Translated, it gives CASSQLGTGSNYGYTF.